These 5 T cell receptor beta chains were sequenced from one sample in a study of cytomegalovirus exposure and HLA in healthy donors. Amplification used 60 Vbeta primers and 13 Jbeta primers. TCRdb's table, derived via immunoSEQ multiplex PCR, lists solely in-frame clones and lacks some. This repertoire includes about 130,000 clones. Sequencing input: PBMCs. The receptors originated from a woman aged 55-70 years in good health and CMV-seronegative.

The chain combines TRBV7-3 with TRBJ2-7; 7 nucleotides agree with TRBD2. Germline V lookup: CDR1 SGHTA, CDR2 FQGTGA. The CDR3 is made up of 15 amino acids. The V gene end was trimmed by 1 base and the J gene end by 3 bases; junction bases not matched to a gene: 6. CDR3 in amino acids: CASSLREGPNYEQYF. The CDR3 DNA sequence: TGTGCCAGCAGCTTAAGGGAGGGGCCTAACTACGAGCAGTACTTC.

The V and J genes are TRBV10-3 and TRBJ2-1; 7 bases line up with TRBD1. J was trimmed by 0 bases and V by 6 bases; bases with no gene match: 2. Germline V lookup: CDR1 ENHRY, CDR2 SYGVKD. CDR3 length equals 14 residues. CDR3 region: CAISPGGSYNEQFF. The CDR3 coding sequence is TGTGCCATCAGCCCAGGGGGCTCCTACAATGAGCAGTTCTTC.

The chain employs TRBV6-5 and TRBJ2-7, with a tentative D call TRBD2 (6 bases). The germline V gene has CDR1 MNHEY and CDR2 SVGAGI. The CDR3 covers 13 residues. The ends were cut back, 2 bases at V and 2 bases at J, with 7 bases in the middle. The CDR3 DNA reads as TGTGCCAGCAGTTACGCGGGGACCTACGAGCAGTACTTC. Translating gives CASSYAGTYEQYF.

The chain's CDR3 is CASSLLGSGRNGSYNEQFF. The CDR3 region has the DNA TGTGCCAGCAGTTTATTGGGTAGCGGAAGGAATGGCTCCTACAATGAGCAGTTCTTC. The chain recombines TRBV27 with TRBJ2-1; maybe TRBD2 (6 bases). The ends were cut back, 1 base at V and 0 bases at J, with 19 bases in the middle. The length of the CDR3 is 19 residues. Per the germline V gene, CDR1 is MNHEY and CDR2 is SMNVEV (reference sequence).

The V call is TRBV30, the J call TRBJ1-2, with TRBD1 matching 8 bases. V shed 0 bases and J 3 bases; nucleotides not matched to a gene: 6. This CDR3 has 15 amino acids. The germline V gene encodes CDR1 GTSNPN and CDR2 SVGIG (reference sequence). CDR3 DNA: TGTGCCTGGAGTGTCGCAGGACAGGGAGACTATGGCTACACCTTC. This gives the protein CAWSVAGQGDYGYTF.